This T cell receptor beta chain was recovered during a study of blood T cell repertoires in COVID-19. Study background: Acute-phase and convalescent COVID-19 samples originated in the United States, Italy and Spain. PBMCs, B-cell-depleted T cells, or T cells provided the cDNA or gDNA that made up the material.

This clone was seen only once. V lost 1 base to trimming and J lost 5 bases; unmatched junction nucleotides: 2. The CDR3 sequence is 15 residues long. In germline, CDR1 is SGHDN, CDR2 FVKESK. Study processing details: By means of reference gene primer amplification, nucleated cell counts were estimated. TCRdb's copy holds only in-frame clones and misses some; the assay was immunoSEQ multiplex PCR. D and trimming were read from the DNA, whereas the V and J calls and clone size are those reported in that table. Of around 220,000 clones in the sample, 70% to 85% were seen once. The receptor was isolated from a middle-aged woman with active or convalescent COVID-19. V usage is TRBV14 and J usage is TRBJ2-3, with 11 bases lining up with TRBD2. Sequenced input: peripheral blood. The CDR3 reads CASSQASGGLDTQYF. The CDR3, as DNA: TGTGCCAGCAGCCAAGCTAGCGGGGGGCTAGATACGCAGTATTTT.